This is a list of T cell receptor beta chains from one sample in a study of T cell repertoires in cytomegalovirus infection. Their antigens remain unidentified. One entry per CDR3 protein, called by TCRdb with MiXCR from the reads. Of 600,000 to 700,000 distinct CDR3 sequences in the sample, around 30% are singletons; the top ten hold 15% to 20%. Sequenced here: cultured PBMCs, sampled from culture after CMV antigen stimulation. The receptors were gathered from a human donor in good health (CMV status not recorded). Some clones in this sample may be carry-over from other donors' samples. CDR3s include the opening cysteine and the closing phenylalanine or tryptophan. Each record gives: clone size, V gene, D gene, J gene, CDR3 DNA, CDR3 protein. A D gene is named only where the DNA matches it firmly. Clone size is not always given. Where it is, it says once, few, many or a class for expanded clones.

clone size: .; V gene: TRBV11-2; D gene: TRBD2; J gene: TRBJ2-5; CDR3 DNA: TGTGCCAGCAGCCCAAACGGGCAGCGGGGGACAGAGACCCAGTACTTC; CDR3 protein: CASSPNGQRGTETQYF
clone size: .; V gene: TRBV11-2; D gene: TRBD1; J gene: TRBJ2-5; CDR3 DNA: TGTGCCAGCACTTTAGGGGGCCATTACGGAGAGACCCAGTACTTC; CDR3 protein: CASTLGGHYGETQYF
clone size: .; V gene: TRBV2; D gene: TRBD1; J gene: TRBJ1-5; CDR3 DNA: TGTGCCAGCAGGACCCTCCACGGGGACAGCCCCCAGCATTTT; CDR3 protein: CASRTLHGDSPQHF
clone size: .; V gene: TRBV12-3/TRBV12-4; D gene: .; J gene: TRBJ2-3; CDR3 DNA: TGTGCCAGCAGTTCGGTGGCACTCACAGATACGCAGTATTTT; CDR3 protein: CASSSVALTDTQYF
clone size: few; V gene: TRBV27; D gene: TRBD2; J gene: TRBJ2-2; CDR3 DNA: TGTGCCAGCAGGAGGACTAGCCACACCGGGGAGCTGTTTTTT; CDR3 protein: CASRRTSHTGELFF
clone size: .; V gene: TRBV20-1; D gene: .; J gene: TRBJ2-7; CDR3 DNA: TGCAGTGCTAGAGGAGGGTTTACTCACTACTACGAGCAGTACTTC; CDR3 protein: CSARGGFTHYYEQYF
clone size: .; V gene: TRBV4-3; D gene: .; J gene: TRBJ2-2; CDR3 DNA: TGCGCCAGCAGCCAAGTTTCCACCACCGGGGAGCTGTTTTTT; CDR3 protein: CASSQVSTTGELFF
clone size: .; V gene: TRBV20-1; D gene: .; J gene: TRBJ2-5; CDR3 DNA: TGCAGTGCTAGATTTAATATCGGGGACTCAAAAGAGACCCAGTACTTC; CDR3 protein: CSARFNIGDSKETQYF
clone size: .; V gene: TRBV11-2; D gene: .; J gene: TRBJ1-1; CDR3 DNA: TGTGCCAGCAGCTTAGGAGGGGGACGTATGGGCACTGAAGCTTTCTTT; CDR3 protein: CASSLGGGRMGTEAFF
clone size: .; V gene: TRBV6-5; D gene: TRBD1; J gene: TRBJ1-1; CDR3 DNA: TGTGCCAGCAGCCGGACAGGGGGGACCACTGAAGCTTTCTTT; CDR3 protein: CASSRTGGTTEAFF
clone size: many; V gene: TRBV12-3/TRBV12-4; D gene: TRBD1; J gene: TRBJ1-1; CDR3 DNA: TGTGCCAGCACCCCCATGGCCAGGGGGTATACTGAAGCTTTCTTT; CDR3 protein: CASTPMARGYTEAFF
clone size: .; V gene: TRBV15; D gene: .; J gene: TRBJ1-5; CDR3 DNA: TGTGCCACCAGCAGTGACCCCCAGGGAGGGCAAAGAGGCAATCAGCCCCAGCATTTT; CDR3 protein: CATSSDPQGGQRGNQPQHF
clone size: .; V gene: TRBV12-3/TRBV12-4; D gene: .; J gene: TRBJ1-6; CDR3 DNA: TGTGCCAGCAGGGGTCCCTATAATTCACCCCTCCACTTT; CDR3 protein: CASRGPYNSPLHF
clone size: .; V gene: TRBV27; D gene: TRBD1; J gene: TRBJ2-1; CDR3 DNA: TGTGCCAGCAGAAGAAGGGGGCGCGTGGATGAGCAGTTCTTC; CDR3 protein: CASRRRGRVDEQFF
clone size: .; V gene: TRBV20-1; D gene: .; J gene: TRBJ2-3; CDR3 DNA: TGCAGTGCTATGAAGGGGATCACAGATACGCAGTATTTT; CDR3 protein: CSAMKGITDTQYF
clone size: .; V gene: TRBV19; D gene: .; J gene: TRBJ1-5; CDR3 DNA: TGTGCCAGTACCCCGGGGGGAGAAATCAATCAGCCCCAGCATTTT; CDR3 protein: CASTPGGEINQPQHF
clone size: .; V gene: TRBV6-2/TRBV6-3; D gene: .; J gene: TRBJ1-2; CDR3 DNA: TGTGCCAGCAGTTATCTCGTCGGACTGGGCCACTATGGCTACACCTTC; CDR3 protein: CASSYLVGLGHYGYTF
clone size: few; V gene: TRBV12-3/TRBV12-4; D gene: .; J gene: TRBJ1-1; CDR3 DNA: TGTGCCAGCAGACGGGCGGGGAACACTGAAGCTTTCTTT; CDR3 protein: CASRRAGNTEAFF
clone size: few; V gene: TRBV7-2; D gene: TRBD1; J gene: TRBJ2-5; CDR3 DNA: TGTGCCAGCAGTTTCTATATGGGTTTGCAGGGGGCAGGAGAGACCCAGTACTTC; CDR3 protein: CASSFYMGLQGAGETQYF
clone size: few; V gene: TRBV7-6; D gene: TRBD1; J gene: TRBJ2-1; CDR3 DNA: TGTGCCAGCAGCTTAGTAGAGACAGGGAATGAGCAGTTCTTC; CDR3 protein: CASSLVETGNEQFF
clone size: few; V gene: TRBV7-8; D gene: TRBD1; J gene: TRBJ2-7; CDR3 DNA: TGTGCCAGCAGCCCAAAAAGCCGGACAGGGACCTACGAGCAGTACTTC; CDR3 protein: CASSPKSRTGTYEQYF
clone size: few; V gene: TRBV4-2; D gene: .; J gene: TRBJ2-3; CDR3 DNA: TGTGCCAGCAGCCAAGTTGGGGGGGGCCGTGGAGATACGCAGTATTTT; CDR3 protein: CASSQVGGGRGDTQYF
clone size: .; V gene: TRBV3-1; D gene: .; J gene: TRBJ1-5; CDR3 DNA: TGTGCCAGCAGCCCCACCGCGGGAGGTCAGCCCCAGCATTTT; CDR3 protein: CASSPTAGGQPQHF
clone size: .; V gene: TRBV4-3; D gene: TRBD2; J gene: TRBJ2-7; CDR3 DNA: TGCGCCAGCAGCCATGGACTAGCGGAGAACTACGAGCAGTACTTC; CDR3 protein: CASSHGLAENYEQYF
clone size: many; V gene: TRBV7-8; D gene: .; J gene: TRBJ2-7; CDR3 DNA: TGTGCCAGCAGCCAACAGGGACACCTACTGGAGCAGTACTTC; CDR3 protein: CASSQQGHLLEQYF
clone size: few; V gene: TRBV11-2; D gene: TRBD2; J gene: TRBJ2-7; CDR3 DNA: TGTGCCAGCAGCTTTTTCCGCGGTAGCGGGAGTAAAAACGAGCAGTACTTC; CDR3 protein: CASSFFRGSGSKNEQYF
clone size: .; V gene: TRBV11-3; D gene: .; J gene: TRBJ2-1; CDR3 DNA: TGTGCCAGCAGCTTAGAGTCAGGGGCTTACAATGAGCAGTTCTTC; CDR3 protein: CASSLESGAYNEQFF
clone size: .; V gene: TRBV4-1; D gene: .; J gene: TRBJ1-5; CDR3 DNA: TGCGCCAGCAGCCAAGATCGTGGAGGAGGGCAGCCCCAGCATTTT; CDR3 protein: CASSQDRGGGQPQHF
clone size: few; V gene: TRBV19; D gene: .; J gene: TRBJ1-5; CDR3 DNA: TGTGCCAGTAGTATAGTTTATACGGGCCAGGGTCAGCCCCAGCATTTT; CDR3 protein: CASSIVYTGQGQPQHF